The rows below give T cell receptor beta chains drawn from one sample of a study of CD8+ T cells in alopecia areata. Method: immunoSEQ multiplex PCR; TCRdb's copy keeps in-frame clones and lacks some. There are 170,000 or so clones in the sample; 63% occur only once, and over 1.5% lies in the top ten. The specimen was CD4+ T cells sorted from blood, collected at week 0. The receptor source for this set is a human donor with alopecia areata. CDR3s include the opening cysteine and the closing phenylalanine or tryptophan. The order of the fields is D gene, clone size, V gene, J gene, CDR3 DNA, CDR3 protein. A D gene is named only where the DNA matches it firmly. A row's size may be missing; if present it is once, few, many or a size class.

>-|-|TRBV30|TRBJ2-7
TGTGCCTGGAGTGATTACTACGAGCAGTACTTC
CAWSDYYEQYF
>-|-|TRBV6-6|TRBJ2-5
TGTGCCACCATAAGGGGCTCCGGGACCCTCGGAGAGACCCAGTACTTC
CATIRGSGTLGETQYF
>-|-|TRBV4-2|TRBJ2-5
TGTGCCAGCAGCCAAGATCAGGGCCCCCAAGAGACCCAGTACTTC
CASSQDQGPQETQYF
>-|-|TRBV5-1|TRBJ2-3
TGCGCCAGCAGACTAGCCCTCACAGATACGCAGTATTTT
CASRLALTDTQYF
>TRBD2|-|TRBV11-2|TRBJ2-1
TGTGCCAGCAGCATCAGGACTAGTCTATCCTACAATGAGCAGTTCTTC
CASSIRTSLSYNEQFF
>-|-|TRBV5-6|TRBJ2-3
TGTGCCAGCAGCCCGATCGGCGGGGAGACCAATACGCAGTATTTT
CASSPIGGETNTQYF
>TRBD2|-|TRBV10-3|TRBJ2-7
TGTGCCATCAGAAGGACTAGCGGGGGGACTAGCTACGAGCAGTACTTC
CAIRRTSGGTSYEQYF
>-|once|TRBV20-1|TRBJ1-1
TGCAGTGCTAGGACCAGTGGGGCTTTCTTT
CSARTSGAFF
>-|few|TRBV5-1|TRBJ2-1
TGCGCCAGCAGCTCCCCCGGGGTGGACAATGAGCAGTTCTTC
CASSSPGVDNEQFF
>TRBD1|-|TRBV9|TRBJ1-6
TGTGCCAGCAGCGTGGGGACAGTTAATTCACCCCTCCACTTT
CASSVGTVNSPLHF
>-|-|TRBV7-3|TRBJ1-2
TGTGCCAGCAGCAGCCGGCAGGGGTCCTCTGATGGCTACACCTTC
CASSSRQGSSDGYTF
>-|few|TRBV30|TRBJ1-1
TGTGCCTGGAACAGGCACACTGAAGCTTTCTTT
CAWNRHTEAFF
>-|-|TRBV9|TRBJ1-5
TGTGCCAGCAGCGTAGGTCAGGCGGGCAATCAGCCCCAGCATTTT
CASSVGQAGNQPQHF
>-|-|TRBV14|TRBJ2-4
TGTGCCAGCAGCCAAGTTCCAGGGGACATTCAGTACTTC
CASSQVPGDIQYF
>-|few|TRBV29-1|TRBJ2-7
TGCAGCGTTGAAGATTCAGGGGACGAGCAGTACTTC
CSVEDSGDEQYF
>-|-|TRBV30|TRBJ2-1
TGTGCCTGGAGGCCAAGCAGGGGCCGGTACAATGAGCAGTTCTTC
CAWRPSRGRYNEQFF